The 31 T cell receptor beta chains reported below all come from one sample, sequenced in a study of CD8+ T cells in alopecia areata. RNA, once extracted, was reverse transcribed into cDNA for use as the sequencing template. Measured with immunoSEQ multiplex PCR; TCRdb has only the in-frame clones, and not every one. The table records roughly 130,000 clones, around three fifths of them present only once. The sequencing used CD4+ T cells sorted from blood, collected at week 0. These receptors were taken from a human donor with alopecia areata.

The chain recombines TRBV5-5 with TRBJ2-3; no clear D. V gave up 3 bases and J gave up 6 bases, with 8 bases separating them. Germline CDR1 is SGHKS and CDR2 is YYEKEE (reference sequence). This CDR3 spans 12 amino acids. For the CDR3, the DNA is TGTGCCAGCAGCTCAATTGGGGATACGCAGTATTTT. Protein product: CASSSIGDTQYF. Full variable domain (missing parts from reference TRBV5-5 and TRBJ2-3): DAGVTQSPTHLIKTRGQQVTLRCSPISGHKSVSWYQQVLGQGPQFIFQYYEKEERGRGNFPDRFSARQFPNYSSELNVNALLLGDSALYLCASSSIGDTQYFGPGTRLTVL.

The V call is TRBV2, the J call TRBJ2-5, with D unclear. Germline V gene lookup returns CDR1 SNHLY and CDR2 FYNNEI. V gave up 3 bases and J gave up 3 bases, with 5 bases separating them. The CDR3 totals 12 residues. CDR3 in DNA: TGTGCCAGCAGTGACGATGAAGAGACCCAGTACTTC. As protein: CASSDDEETQYF.

In DNA, the CDR3 is TGTGCCAGCAGCCAGGGGAGGGGAAGCTCCTATAATTCACCCCTCCACTTT. Translated, it gives CASSQGRGSSYNSPLHF. The chain is built from TRBV7-2 and TRBJ1-6; possibly TRBD1 for D (6 bases). The length of the CDR3 is 17 residues. V was trimmed by 5 bases and J by 0 bases, leaving 14 bases between them. Germline-derived CDR1 and CDR2 are SGHTA and FQGNSA.

A few counts support this clone. Other DNA variants within this sample encode the same CDR3. This chain links TRBV5-1 with TRBJ2-1; either TRBD1 or TRBD2 may supply D (6 bases each). V was shortened by 0 bases and J by 5 bases, with 9 bases between the two germline ends. Germline CDR1 reads SGHRS; CDR2 reads YFSETQ. The CDR3 length is 14 residues. CDR3 nucleotide sequence: TGCGCCAGCAGCTTGGGGGGGGCCGACAATGAGCAGTTCTTC. Translation gives CASSLGGADNEQFF.

This clone was observed a single time. The genes are TRBV7-2 and TRBJ2-3; D remains unclear. Per the germline V gene, CDR1 is SGHTA and CDR2 is FQGNSA. V lost 5 bases and J lost 2, with 11 bases in between. This CDR3 comprises 14 residues. The CDR3 loop reads CASSRTRLTDTQYF. Here the CDR3 DNA reads TGTGCCAGCAGCCGCACGCGTCTCACAGATACGCAGTATTTT.

The chain combines TRBV2 with TRBJ2-3; TRBD2 matches 12 bases. Germline CDR1 SNHLY, CDR2 FYNNEI. J lost 4 bases, V lost 5 bases, and 4 bases had no gene match. The CDR3 is 15 residues long. In nucleotides, the CDR3 is TGTGCCAGCAGTCCACTAGCGGGAGGTTCAGATACGCAGTATTTT. It translates to CASSPLAGGSDTQYF.

V and J are TRBV10-3 and TRBJ2-5, with 11 bases identical to TRBD1. The CDR3 covers 15 residues. V was clipped by 2 bases and J by 4 bases; unmatched bases: 3. Germline CDR1 reads ENHRY; CDR2 reads SYGVKD. CDR3 sequence reads: CAISEGQGATETQYF. CDR3 bases: TGTGCCATCAGTGAGGGACAGGGGGCAACAGAGACCCAGTACTTC.

This clone has only a few counts. The rearrangement uses TRBV2 and TRBJ2-1; 9 nucleotides line up with TRBD1. The trim removed 6 bases at V and 3 bases at J, leaving 6 bases unmatched. Per the germline V gene, CDR1 is SNHLY and CDR2 is FYNNEI. The CDR3 consists of 15 residues. The CDR3 bases are TGTGCCAGCAGACAGACAGGGGGGCTCTACAATGAGCAGTTCTTC. Translation: CASRQTGGLYNEQFF.

The CDR3 is CARGGGSGANVLTF. In nucleotides, the CDR3 is TGTGCCAGGGGCGGGGGCTCTGGGGCCAACGTCCTGACTTTC. The chain employs TRBV6-7 and TRBJ2-6; 7 nucleotides line up with TRBD2. TRBV6-7 is reported as an ORF; its role is uncertain. The CDR3 extends over 14 amino acids. Trimming at V came to 9 bases and at J to 0 bases, leaving 2 bases not matched to a gene.

This clone occurred a few times. V usage is TRBV4-3 and J usage is TRBJ1-2, with unresolved D. Germline CDR1 is LGHNA and CDR2 is YSLEER. The CDR3 spans 15 residues. The V and J ends lost 0 bases and 2 bases respectively, with 10 bases between them. The DNA of the CDR3 is TGCGCCAGCAGCCAAGAGCTGCAGATCAACTATGGCTACACCTTC. Residues: CASSQELQINYGYTF.

This chain connects TRBV5-4 to TRBJ1-2; tentative D call: TRBD1 (5 bases). Germline loops: CDR1 SGHNT, CDR2 YYREEE (reference sequence). Between the trimmed V and J ends, which lost 4 bases and 1 base, there was a span of 14 bases. This CDR3 is 15 amino acids long. Here the CDR3 reads CASSPTSGVNYGYTF. CDR3 bases: TGTGCCAGCAGCCCGACATCGGGGGTTAACTATGGCTACACCTTC.

This clone has only a few counts. The gene calls are TRBV7-9 and TRBJ2-2; no reliable D call. The germline V gene encodes CDR1 SEHNR and CDR2 FQNEAQ (reference sequence). The CDR3 extends over 14 amino acids. V was shortened by 2 bases and J by 4 bases, with 8 bases between the two germline ends. CDR3: CASSLTHGTGELFF. Here the CDR3 DNA reads TGTGCCAGCAGCTTAACCCATGGCACCGGGGAGCTGTTTTTT.

This chain links TRBV27 with TRBJ1-2; TRBD1 matches 10 bases. The CDR3 consists of 15 residues. V was clipped by 3 bases and J by 1 base; unmatched bases: 2. Germline CDR1 reads MNHEY; CDR2 reads SMNVEV (reference sequence). CDR3 protein: CASSFDRGHNYGYTF. CDR3 coding DNA: TGTGCCAGCAGTTTCGACAGGGGGCATAACTATGGCTACACCTTC.

The rearrangement uses TRBV27 and TRBJ1-5; weak D call: TRBD1 (5 bases). This CDR3 is 13 amino acids long. The V gene lost 6 bases and the J gene lost 1 base, with 7 bases spanning the gap. From germline, CDR1 is MNHEY and CDR2 SMNVEV (reference sequence). CDR3: CASRQVSNQPQHF. The CDR3 DNA is TGTGCCAGCAGACAGGTCAGCAATCAGCCCCAGCATTTT.

This chain uses TRBV9 with TRBJ2-5; D may be TRBD1 or TRBD2 (5 bases each). Trimming took off 3 bases at V and 5 bases at J, with 20 bases between the two ends. Per germline, CDR1 SGDLS and CDR2 YYNGEE. The length of the CDR3 is 16 residues. CDR3: CASSARGQGGVETQYF. The CDR3 DNA follows: TGTGCCAGCAGCGCCCGAGGGCAGGGTGGTGTGGAGACCCAGTACTTC.

This sequence joins TRBV7-7 and TRBJ1-2, with 9 bases aligning to TRBD1. From germline, CDR1 is SSHAT and CDR2 FNYEAQ (reference sequence). The CDR3 extends over 16 amino acids. The ends lost 5 bases at V and 4 bases at J; junction bases unmatched: 11. The CDR3 is CASSRNGTGYLYGYTF. The CDR3 DNA reads as TGTGCCAGCAGCCGAAATGGGACAGGGTACCTCTATGGCTACACCTTC.

The chain links TRBV4-1 to TRBJ2-1, with TRBD1 matching over 9 bases. The J segment lost 3 bases and the V segment lost 3 bases, leaving 9 bases of the junction unmatched. Germline CDR1 and CDR2: MGHRA and YSYEKL. This CDR3 contains 17 residues. The CDR3 reads CASSQFDRGKGYNEQFF. CDR3 coding DNA: TGCGCCAGCAGCCAGTTTGACAGGGGGAAAGGCTACAATGAGCAGTTCTTC.

The chain combines TRBV6-5 with TRBJ1-5; D is possibly TRBD1 (6 bases). The germline V gene has CDR1 MNHEY and CDR2 SVGAGI. CDR3 length: 14 amino acids. The ends were cut back, 6 bases at V and 0 bases at J, with 9 bases in the middle. Here the CDR3 reads CASRGQLSNQPQHF. The CDR3 DNA reads as TGTGCCAGCAGAGGACAGCTTAGCAATCAGCCCCAGCATTTT.

This rearrangement joins TRBV29-1 to TRBJ2-5; the D gene is possibly TRBD1 (6 bases). Germline CDR1 reads SQVTM; CDR2 reads ANQGSEA. The V and J ends lost 7 bases and 5 bases respectively, with 11 bases between them. The CDR3 has 11 residues. In DNA, the CDR3 is TGCAGCGCCAGGGGAGTGGAGACCCAGTACTTC. Amino acid sequence: CSARGVETQYF.

DNA for the CDR3: TGTGCCAGTAGTATTCAGGGGGCGAACACTGAAGCTTTCTTT. Protein product: CASSIQGANTEAFF. The chain carries TRBV19 and TRBJ1-1; 8 nucleotides align to TRBD1. The CDR3 loop spans 14 amino acids. In germline, CDR1 is LNHDA, CDR2 SQIVND (reference sequence). V was pared by 3 bases and J by 1 base, with 1 base of the junction left unmatched.

The chain is built from TRBV9 and TRBJ1-1; tentatively, D is TRBD1 (5 bases). This CDR3 comprises 16 residues. CDR1 and CDR2 from the germline V gene are SGDLS and YYNGEE. V lost 0 bases to trimming and J lost 4 bases, with 16 bases between them. Here the CDR3 reads CASSVGGGRVVTEAFF. The CDR3 DNA reads as TGTGCCAGCAGCGTAGGCGGTGGCAGGGTGGTCACTGAAGCTTTCTTT.

This sequence joins TRBV5-6 and TRBJ2-5; D is undetermined. CDR1 and CDR2 (germline): SGHDT, YYEEEE. The CDR3 consists of 11 residues. V lost 4 bases to trimming and J lost 11 bases, with 12 bases between them. The CDR3 is CASSIKGFQYF. The CDR3 nucleotides read TGTGCCAGCAGCATCAAAGGATTTCAGTACTTC.

The chain has TRBV21-1 and TRBJ1-2. TRBV21-1 is recorded as a pseudogene. This CDR3 is built from 16 residues. The CDR3 sequence: CASSKVSRGLNYGYTF. In DNA, the CDR3 is TGTGCCAGCAGCAAAGTTTCAAGGGGACTGAACTATGGCTACACCTTC.

The gene calls are TRBV2 and TRBJ2-3; a possible D gene is TRBD1 (5 bases). From germline, CDR1 is SNHLY and CDR2 FYNNEI. The CDR3 totals 16 residues. V was cut by 6 bases and J by 0 bases, with 16 bases left in between. The DNA of the CDR3 is TGTGCCAGCAGCCCCCCTACAGGAGTAAGCACAGATACGCAGTATTTT. It yields the protein CASSPPTGVSTDTQYF.

The chain links TRBV6-5 to TRBJ2-1, with 8 bases that match TRBD1. Germline assignment: CDR1 MNHEY and CDR2 SVGAGI. This CDR3 has 16 amino acids. V was clipped by 2 bases and J by 5 bases; unmatched bases: 8. The CDR3 region has the DNA TGTGCCAGCAGTTACGGGTCCGGGACAGGAGACAATGAGCAGTTCTTC. Residues: CASSYGSGTGDNEQFF.

The sample holds a few counts of this clone. The genes are TRBV7-9 and TRBJ1-4; 7 bases line up with TRBD1. The CDR3 runs to 16 residues. Germline trimming cut 6 bases from V and 5 bases from J; bases unmatched to any gene: 12. Germline V gives CDR1 SEHNR, CDR2 FQNEAQ (reference sequence). The CDR3 DNA is TGTGCCAGCAGTCCTAGACCGGGACAGATGAATGAAAAACTGTTTTTT. Its protein is CASSPRPGQMNEKLFF.

As to this clone: At the DNA level, this CDR3 is encoded by other sequences in the same sample as well. The chain combines TRBV5-4 with TRBJ1-1; no firm D call. The CDR3 spans 14 residues. Germline values: CDR1 SGHNT, CDR2 YYREEE (reference sequence). The ends were cut back, 0 bases at V and 1 base at J, with 7 bases in the middle. CDR3 sequence (DNA): TGTGCCAGCAGCTTGGCGGCGGCGAACACTGAAGCTTTCTTT. Protein sequence: CASSLAAANTEAFF. Together with reference TRBV5-4 and TRBJ1-1, the CDR3 gives the full variable domain: ETGVTQSPTHLIKTRGQQVTLRCSSQSGHNTVSWYQQALGQGPQFIFQYYREEENGRGNFPPRFSGLQFPNYSSELNVNALELDDSALYLCASSLAAANTEAFFGQGTRLTVV.

This clone was counted a few times. The chain recombines TRBV7-9 with TRBJ2-7; TRBD2 matches at 7 bases. After removal of 4 bases from V and 7 bases from J, the junction contained 13 bases not matched to a gene. CDR1 and CDR2 (germline): SEHNR, FQNEAQ (reference sequence). This CDR3 region has 15 residues. DNA for the CDR3: TGTGCCAGCAGCTCTCAAGTGGGAGGGCCGAAAGAGCAGTACTTC. Translating it yields CASSSQVGGPKEQYF.

This chain uses TRBV13 with TRBJ2-6; D is ambiguous. CDR3 length equals 15 residues. The germline V gene has CDR1 PRHDT and CDR2 FYEKMQ (reference sequence). V was pared by 3 bases and J by 0 bases, with 6 bases between. The CDR3 DNA reads TGTGCCAGCAGCTTTAAGGGCTCTGGGGCCAACGTCCTGACTTTC. Its translation: CASSFKGSGANVLTF.

This clone was found a few times. CDR3 in amino acids: CASSLLADTQYF. The CDR3 DNA reads as TGCGCCAGCAGCCTACTGGCAGATACGCAGTATTTT. The chain employs TRBV5-1 and TRBJ2-3; no firm D call. CDR3 length equals 12 residues. Germline V gene sequence: CDR1 SGHRS, CDR2 YFSETQ. V was shortened by 4 bases and J by 4 bases, with 7 bases between the two germline ends.

The genes are TRBV7-9 and TRBJ2-1, with TRBD2 matching over 15 bases. Per the germline V gene, CDR1 is SEHNR and CDR2 is FQNEAQ (reference sequence). J gave up 6 bases and V 4 bases, and 4 bases lay outside the gene matches. The CDR3 runs to 16 residues. In DNA, the CDR3 is TGTGCCAGCAGCTCGTCGGGACTAGCGGGGGGCAATGAGCAGTTCTTC. Its translation is CASSSSGLAGGNEQFF.